Below, one T cell receptor beta chain is given with its context. Its antigen is not identified. V lost 2 bases, J lost 3 bases, and 16 bases lay in between. The V gene's germline CDR1 is ENHRY and CDR2 SYGVKD. The CDR3 covers 16 residues. These data originate in a study of long-term antiretroviral therapy in people with HIV. This was the immunoSEQ v3.0 assay at survey level. Data came from immunoSEQ multiplex PCR; TCRdb stores just in-frame clones and leaves some out. The sample comprises under 15,000 clones, 82% of which are singletons, and approximately 18% rests with the top ten. Broader study findings: Clones that expanded before ART (that is, prior to treatment) dominated the repertoire at all time points. Transplant donor controls retained higher diversity, though diversity increased after ART.

This sample comprised unsorted PBMCs, obtained 8 to 8.5 years after starting antiretroviral therapy. The chain joins TRBV10-3 to TRBJ1-2, with a weak D call TRBD1 (6 bases). The TCR sequence derives from a man in his forties or fifties with HIV. CDR3: CAISEPRTDGHYGYTF. For the CDR3, the DNA is TGTGCCATCAGTGAGCCCCGGACAGACGGCCACTATGGCTACACCTTC.